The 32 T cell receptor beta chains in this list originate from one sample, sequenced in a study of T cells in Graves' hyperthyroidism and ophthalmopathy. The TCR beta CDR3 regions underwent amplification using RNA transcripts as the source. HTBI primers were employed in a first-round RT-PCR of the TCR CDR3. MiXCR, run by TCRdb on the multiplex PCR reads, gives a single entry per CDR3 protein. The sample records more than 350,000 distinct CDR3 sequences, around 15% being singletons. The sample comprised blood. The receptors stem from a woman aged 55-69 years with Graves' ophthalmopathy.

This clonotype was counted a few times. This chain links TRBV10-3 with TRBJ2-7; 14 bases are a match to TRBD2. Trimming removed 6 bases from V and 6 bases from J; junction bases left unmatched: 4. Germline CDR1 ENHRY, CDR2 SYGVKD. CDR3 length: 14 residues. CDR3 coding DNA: TGTGCCATCAGGGGACTAGCGGGAGTTTCCGAGCAGTACTTC. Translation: CAIRGLAGVSEQYF.

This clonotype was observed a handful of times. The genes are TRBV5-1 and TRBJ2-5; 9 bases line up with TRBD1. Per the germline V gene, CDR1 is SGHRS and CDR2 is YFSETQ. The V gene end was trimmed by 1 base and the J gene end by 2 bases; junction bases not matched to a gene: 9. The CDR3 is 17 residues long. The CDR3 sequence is CASSLQPTGGEQETQYF. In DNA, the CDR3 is TGCGCCAGCAGCTTGCAGCCTACAGGGGGCGAACAAGAGACCCAGTACTTC.

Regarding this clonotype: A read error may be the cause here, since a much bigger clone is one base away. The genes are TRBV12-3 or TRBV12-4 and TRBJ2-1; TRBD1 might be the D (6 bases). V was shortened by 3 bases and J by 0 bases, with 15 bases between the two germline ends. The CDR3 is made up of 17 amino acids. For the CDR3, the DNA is TGTGCCAGCAGTTTGAGGAACAGGGTTTACTCCTACAATGAGCAGTTCTTC. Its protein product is CASSLRNRVYSYNEQFF.

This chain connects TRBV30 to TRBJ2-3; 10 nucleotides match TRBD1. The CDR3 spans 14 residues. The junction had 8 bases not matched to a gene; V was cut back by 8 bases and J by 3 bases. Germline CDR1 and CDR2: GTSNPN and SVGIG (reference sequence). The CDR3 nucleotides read TGTGCCCGGACCGCGGGACAGGGGACAGATACGCAGTATTTT. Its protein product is CARTAGQGTDTQYF.

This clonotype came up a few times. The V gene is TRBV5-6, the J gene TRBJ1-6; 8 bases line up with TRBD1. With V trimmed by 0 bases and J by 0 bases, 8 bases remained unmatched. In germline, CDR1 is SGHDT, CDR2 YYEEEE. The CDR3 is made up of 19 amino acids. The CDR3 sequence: CASSLVTGARSSYNSPLHF. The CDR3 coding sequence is TGTGCCAGCAGCTTGGTGACAGGGGCAAGGAGCTCCTATAATTCACCCCTCCACTTT.

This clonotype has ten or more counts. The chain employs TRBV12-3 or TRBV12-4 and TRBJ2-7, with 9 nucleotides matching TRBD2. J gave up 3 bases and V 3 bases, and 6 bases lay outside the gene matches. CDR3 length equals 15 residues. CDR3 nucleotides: TGTGCCAGCAGTTTCAGTAGCGGGAGATTCTACGAGCAGTACTTC. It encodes CASSFSSGRFYEQYF.

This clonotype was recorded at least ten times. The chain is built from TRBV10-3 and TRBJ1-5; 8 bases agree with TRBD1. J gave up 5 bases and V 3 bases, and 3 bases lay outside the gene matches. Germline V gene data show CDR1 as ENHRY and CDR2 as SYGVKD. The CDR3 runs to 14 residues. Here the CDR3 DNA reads TGTGCCATCAGTGACAGGGGGCAGGATCAGCCCCAGCATTTT. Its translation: CAISDRGQDQPQHF.

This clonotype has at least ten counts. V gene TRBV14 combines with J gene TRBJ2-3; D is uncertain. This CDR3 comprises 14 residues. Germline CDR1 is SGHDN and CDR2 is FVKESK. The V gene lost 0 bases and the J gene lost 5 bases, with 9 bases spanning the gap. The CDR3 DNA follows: TGTGCCAGCAGCCAAGAGTACCTCGGAGATACGCAGTATTTT. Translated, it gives CASSQEYLGDTQYF.

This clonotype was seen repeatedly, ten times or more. CDR3 sequence: CASSGGQVGVNEQFF. CDR3 bases: TGCGCCAGCAGCGGGGGGCAGGTCGGGGTCAATGAGCAGTTCTTC. V usage is TRBV5-1 and J usage is TRBJ2-1; D tentatively fits TRBD1 or TRBD2 (6 bases each). Trimming pared 4 bases from V and 6 bases from J, leaving 17 bases between. CDR3 length equals 15 residues. Germline CDR1 SGHRS, CDR2 YFSETQ. Based on the CDR3 plus reference TRBV5-1 and TRBJ2-1, the full variable domain is KAGVTQTPRYLIKTRGQQVTLSCSPISGHRSVSWYQQTPGQGLQFLFEYFSETQRNKGNFPGRFSGRQFSNSRSEMNVSTLELGDSALYLCASSGGQVGVNEQFFGPGTRLTVL.

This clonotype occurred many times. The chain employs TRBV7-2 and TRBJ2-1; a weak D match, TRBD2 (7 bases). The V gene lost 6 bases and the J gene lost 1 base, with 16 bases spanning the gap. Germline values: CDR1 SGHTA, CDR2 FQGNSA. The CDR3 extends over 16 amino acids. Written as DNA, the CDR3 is TGTGCCAGCAGTGGGGCGGGGGCGGGATCCTACAATGAGCAGTTCTTC. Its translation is CASSGAGAGSYNEQFF.

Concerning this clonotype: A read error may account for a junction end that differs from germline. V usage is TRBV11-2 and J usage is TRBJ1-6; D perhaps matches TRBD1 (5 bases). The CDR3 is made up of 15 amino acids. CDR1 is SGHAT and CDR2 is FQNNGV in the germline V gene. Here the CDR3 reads CASSFGRAGNSPPHF. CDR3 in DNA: TGTGCCAGCAGCTTTGGCAGGGCGGGTAATTCACCCCCCCACTTT. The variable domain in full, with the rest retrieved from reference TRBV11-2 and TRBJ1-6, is EAGVAQSPRYKIIEKRQSVAFWCNPISGHATLYWYQQILGQGPKLLIQFQNNGVVDDSQLPKDRFSAERLKGVDSTLKIQPAKLEDSAVYLCASSFGRAGNSPPHFGNGTRLTVT.

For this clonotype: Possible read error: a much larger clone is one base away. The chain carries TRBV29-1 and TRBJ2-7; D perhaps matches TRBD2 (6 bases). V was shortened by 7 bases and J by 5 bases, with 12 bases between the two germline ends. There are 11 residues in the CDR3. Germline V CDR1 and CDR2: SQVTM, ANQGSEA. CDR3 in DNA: TGCAGCGCTGTCGGGAGTAACGAGCAGTACTTC. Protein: CSAVGSNEQYF.

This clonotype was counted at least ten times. The CDR3 DNA sequence: TGTGCCAGCAGTGGCGATGGGTACAATGAGCAGTTCTTC. Protein product: CASSGDGYNEQFF. The rearrangement joins TRBV2 to TRBJ2-1, with no clear D. Germline CDR1 is SNHLY and CDR2 is FYNNEI. V was cut by 4 bases and J by 4 bases, with 8 bases left in between. The CDR3 is 13 amino acids.

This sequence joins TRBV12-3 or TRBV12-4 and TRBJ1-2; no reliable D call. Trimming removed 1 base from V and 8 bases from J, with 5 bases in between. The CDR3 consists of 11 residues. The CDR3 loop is CASSLDQGYTF. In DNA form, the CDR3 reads TGTGCCAGCAGTTTAGATCAGGGCTACACCTTC.

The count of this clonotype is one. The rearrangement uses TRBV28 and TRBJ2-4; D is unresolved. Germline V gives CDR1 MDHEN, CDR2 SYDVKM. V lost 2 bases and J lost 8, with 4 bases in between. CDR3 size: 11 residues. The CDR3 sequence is CASSLLDIQYF. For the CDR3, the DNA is TGTGCCAGCAGTTTACTCGACATTCAGTACTTC.

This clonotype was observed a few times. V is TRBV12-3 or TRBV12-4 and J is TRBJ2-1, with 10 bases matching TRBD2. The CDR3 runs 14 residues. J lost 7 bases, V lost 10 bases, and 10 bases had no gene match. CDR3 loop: CANRKAGGSNEQFF. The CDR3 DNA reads TGTGCCAACAGAAAAGCGGGAGGGAGTAATGAGCAGTTCTTC.

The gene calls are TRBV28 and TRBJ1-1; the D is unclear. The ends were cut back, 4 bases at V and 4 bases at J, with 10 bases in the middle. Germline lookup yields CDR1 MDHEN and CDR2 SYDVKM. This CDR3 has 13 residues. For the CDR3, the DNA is TGTGCCAGCAGTTCCATAACTGGCACTGAAGCTTTCTTT. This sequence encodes CASSSITGTEAFF.

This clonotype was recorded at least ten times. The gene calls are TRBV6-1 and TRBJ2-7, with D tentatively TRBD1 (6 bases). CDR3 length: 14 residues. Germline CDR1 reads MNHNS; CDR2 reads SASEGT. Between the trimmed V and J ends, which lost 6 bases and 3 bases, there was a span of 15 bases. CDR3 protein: CASSVRDMYYEQYF. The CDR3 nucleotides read TGTGCCAGCAGCGTACGGGACATGTACTACGAGCAGTACTTC.

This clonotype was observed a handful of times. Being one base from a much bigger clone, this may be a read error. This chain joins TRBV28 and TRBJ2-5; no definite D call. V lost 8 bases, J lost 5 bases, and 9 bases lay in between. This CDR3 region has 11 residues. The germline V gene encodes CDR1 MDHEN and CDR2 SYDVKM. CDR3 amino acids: CASAVGETQYF. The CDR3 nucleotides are TGTGCCAGCGCTGTTGGGGAGACCCAGTACTTC.

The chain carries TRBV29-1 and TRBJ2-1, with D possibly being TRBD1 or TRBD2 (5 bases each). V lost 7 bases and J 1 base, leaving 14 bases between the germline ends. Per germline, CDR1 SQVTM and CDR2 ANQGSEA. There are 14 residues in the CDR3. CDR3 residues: CSATGGRSYNEQFF. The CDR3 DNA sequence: TGCAGCGCCACTGGGGGAAGATCCTACAATGAGCAGTTCTTC.

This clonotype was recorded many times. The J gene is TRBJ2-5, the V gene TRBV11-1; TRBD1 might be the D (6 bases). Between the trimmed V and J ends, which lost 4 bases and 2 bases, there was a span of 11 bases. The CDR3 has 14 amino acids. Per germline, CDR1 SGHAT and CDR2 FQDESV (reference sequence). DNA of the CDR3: TGTGCCAGCAGCTCGGGACAACTACAAGAGACCCAGTACTTC. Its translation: CASSSGQLQETQYF.

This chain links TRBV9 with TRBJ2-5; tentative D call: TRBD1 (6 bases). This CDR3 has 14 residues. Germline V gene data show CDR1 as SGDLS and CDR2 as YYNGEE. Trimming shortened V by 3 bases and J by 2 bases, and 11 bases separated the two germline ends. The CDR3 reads CASSGRTEQETQYF. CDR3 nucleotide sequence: TGTGCCAGCAGCGGTAGGACAGAGCAAGAGACCCAGTACTTC.

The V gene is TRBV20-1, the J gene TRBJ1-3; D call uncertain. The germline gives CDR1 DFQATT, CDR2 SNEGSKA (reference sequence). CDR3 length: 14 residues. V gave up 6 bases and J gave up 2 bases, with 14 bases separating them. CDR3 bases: TGCAGTGCCCGACCAGACAATACTGGAAACACCATATATTTT. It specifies CSARPDNTGNTIYF.

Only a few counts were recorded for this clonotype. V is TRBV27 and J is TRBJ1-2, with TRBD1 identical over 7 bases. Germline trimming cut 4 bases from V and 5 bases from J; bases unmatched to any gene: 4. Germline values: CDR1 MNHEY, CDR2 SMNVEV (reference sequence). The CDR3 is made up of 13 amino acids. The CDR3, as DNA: TGTGCCAGCAGTTACACAGGGGAGTATGGCTACACCTTC. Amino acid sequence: CASSYTGEYGYTF.

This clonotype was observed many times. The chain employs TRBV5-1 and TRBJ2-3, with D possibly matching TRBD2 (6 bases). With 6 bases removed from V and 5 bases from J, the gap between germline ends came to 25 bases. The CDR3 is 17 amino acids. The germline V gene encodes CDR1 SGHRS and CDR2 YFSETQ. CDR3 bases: TGCGCCAGCACCAGGGTCGGGGGAGGTCCGGAGATAGATACGCAGTATTTT. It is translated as CASTRVGGGPEIDTQYF.

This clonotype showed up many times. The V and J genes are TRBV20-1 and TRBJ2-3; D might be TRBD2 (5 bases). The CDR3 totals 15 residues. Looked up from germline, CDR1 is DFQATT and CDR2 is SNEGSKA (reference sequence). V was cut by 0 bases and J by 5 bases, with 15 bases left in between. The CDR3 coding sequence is TGCAGTGCTAGAGATCCCAGCGGTCCTCGAGATACGCAGTATTTT. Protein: CSARDPSGPRDTQYF.

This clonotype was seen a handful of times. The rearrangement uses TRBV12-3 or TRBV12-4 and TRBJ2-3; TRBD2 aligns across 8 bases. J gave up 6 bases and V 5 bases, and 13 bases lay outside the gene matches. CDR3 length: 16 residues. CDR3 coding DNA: TGTGCCAGCAGTCCCGCCGGCAGCGGGAGATACGATACGCAGTATTTT. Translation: CASSPAGSGRYDTQYF.

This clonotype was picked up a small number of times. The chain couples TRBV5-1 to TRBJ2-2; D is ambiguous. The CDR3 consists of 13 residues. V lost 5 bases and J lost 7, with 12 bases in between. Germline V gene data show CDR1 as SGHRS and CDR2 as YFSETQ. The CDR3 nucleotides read TGCGCCAGCAGTTCAGACTCTTACGGGGAGCTGTTTTTT. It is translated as CASSSDSYGELFF.

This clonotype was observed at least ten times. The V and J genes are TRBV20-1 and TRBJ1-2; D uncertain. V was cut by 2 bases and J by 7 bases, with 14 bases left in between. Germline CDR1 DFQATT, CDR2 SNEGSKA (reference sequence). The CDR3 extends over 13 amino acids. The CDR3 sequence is CSARKDDFGGYTF. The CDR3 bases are TGCAGTGCTAGAAAGGACGATTTTGGTGGCTACACCTTC.

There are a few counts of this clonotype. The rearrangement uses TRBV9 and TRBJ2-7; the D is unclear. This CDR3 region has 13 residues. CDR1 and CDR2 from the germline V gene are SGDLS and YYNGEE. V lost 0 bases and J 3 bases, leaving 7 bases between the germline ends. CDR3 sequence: CASSVGANYEQYF. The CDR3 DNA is TGTGCCAGCAGCGTAGGGGCCAACTACGAGCAGTACTTC.

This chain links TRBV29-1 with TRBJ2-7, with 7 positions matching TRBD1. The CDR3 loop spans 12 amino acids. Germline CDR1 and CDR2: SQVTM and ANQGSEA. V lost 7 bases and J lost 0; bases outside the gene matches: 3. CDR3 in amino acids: CSGGTDSYEQYF. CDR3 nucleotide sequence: TGCAGCGGGGGGACAGACTCCTACGAGCAGTACTTC.

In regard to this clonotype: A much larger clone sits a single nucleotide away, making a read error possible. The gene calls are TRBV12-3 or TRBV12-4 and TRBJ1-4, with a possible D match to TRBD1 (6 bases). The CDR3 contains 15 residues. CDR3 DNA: TGTGCCAGCAGTGGACCAGGGGTTGCTAATGAAAAACAGTTTTTT. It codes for CASSGPGVANEKQFF.